The entry below gives a single T cell receptor beta chain sequence along with its context. It has no known antigen specificity. The sample holds no much larger clone one base away, and base qualities are not on file. The library was made by the immunoSEQ multiplex PCR assay. The source is immuneACCESS, and TCRdb retained only in-frame sequences with V and J called. Part of the clones is not carried over; for the studies checked, unresolved V genes explain less than half of this, and the remainder is unexplained. The sample table shows 55,000 to 75,000 clones, and 75% to 95% are seen once. Together, the top ten hold about 3.8% of the sample. This record comes from a study of technical replicates of blood from several donors (dated by TCRdb to about 2017). CDR1 and CDR2 are read off the germline V gene (reference sequence) as LNHDA and SQIVND. The CDR3 starts with the cysteine, ends with the phenylalanine, and has 15 residues. Of all the DNA, just the CDR3 is kept, 45 bases in frame from base 1. V is pared back by 6 bases and J by 0 bases, with 14 bases lying between the germline termini.

Specimen: PBMCs. The sequence was collected from a human donor in good health. Some clones in this sample may be carry-over from other donors' samples. Recombination joined TRBV19 with TRBJ1-1; the D gene cannot be resolved reliably. The CDR3 protein: CASREPLRVNTEAFF. The DNA sequence is given as TGTGCCAGTAGGGAACCCTTACGGGTGAACACTGAAGCTTTCTTT.